This TCR beta chain came from a study of blood T cell repertoires in COVID-19. This CDR3 is built from 15 residues. From germline, CDR1 is SGHDT and CDR2 YYEEEE. The V segment lost 3 bases and the J segment 0 bases; nucleotides outside the gene matches: 4. The protocol was immunoSEQ multiplex PCR, while the TCRdb copy is restricted to in-frame clones and leaves out a portion. The data contain roughly 93,000 clones, roughly 80% of them singletons. The gene calls are TRBV5-6 and TRBJ2-3, with 7 bases lining up with TRBD2. The receptor comes from a woman aged 80 or over with acute or convalescent COVID-19. The specimen sequenced was peripheral blood. The CDR3 DNA reads TGTGCCAGCAGCTGGGAGGGGAGAAGCACAGATACGCAGTATTTT. Protein sequence: CASSWEGRSTDTQYF.